Below, 10 T cell receptor beta chains from the same sample are listed, as sequenced in a study of naive and memory T cell subsets. An equimolar mix of two oligonucleotides served as the beta constant-region primer for TRBC1 and TRBC2. Four rounds of PCR amplified the ligated cDNA using nested alpha and beta constant-region primers plus SP2. Using its own MiXCR run on the UMI-ligation and nested PCR reads, TCRdb lists one record per CDR3 protein. Among around 110,000 distinct CDR3 sequences, roughly 36% were seen once, and the ten largest hold approximately 0.9%. The sequencing input was central memory CD4+ T cells from blood. All receptors derive from a human donor in good health.

The chain combines TRBV7-3 with TRBJ2-3; 8 bases align to TRBD2. The CDR3 has 15 residues. Germline V gene lookup returns CDR1 SGHTA and CDR2 FQGTGA. Unmatched junction bases numbered 4, after V lost 5 bases and J lost 0 bases. The CDR3 region has the DNA TGTGCCAGCAGCAGGACGGGGGGGAGCACAGATACGCAGTATTTT. This sequence encodes CASSRTGGSTDTQYF.

The chain has TRBV18 and TRBJ1-1; a possible D gene is TRBD1 (6 bases). The V end was cut by 4 bases, the J end by 1 base, with 7 bases between. The V gene's germline CDR1 is KGHSH and CDR2 LQKENI. CDR3 length: 13 residues. The CDR3 nucleotides read TGTGCCAGCTCACAACAGGGGAACACTGAAGCTTTCTTT. This codes for CASSQQGNTEAFF.

The sample holds a few counts of this clonotype. V gene TRBV2 combines with J gene TRBJ2-2, with TRBD2 matching 8 bases. After removal of 6 bases from V and 6 bases from J, the junction contained 3 bases not matched to a gene. The germline V gene has CDR1 SNHLY and CDR2 FYNNEI. The CDR3 is 13 residues long. The CDR3 loop reads CASRWTSSGELFF. CDR3 coding DNA: TGTGCCAGCAGGTGGACTAGCTCCGGGGAGCTGTTTTTT. The entire variable domain, with the rest obtained from reference TRBV2 and TRBJ2-2, is as follows: EPEVTQTPSHQVTQMGQEVILRCVPISNHLYFYWYRQILGQKVEFLVSFYNNEISEKSEIFDDQFSVERPDGSNFTLKIRSTKLEDSAMYFCASRWTSSGELFFGEGSRLTVL.

J is TRBJ2-7 and V is TRBV29-1; D call uncertain. Looked up from germline, CDR1 is SQVTM and CDR2 is ANQGSEA. The CDR3 contains 13 residues. V was trimmed by 3 bases and J by 0 bases, leaving 9 bases between them. The CDR3 region has the DNA TGCAGCGTTGACGGCCCGAGCTCCTACGAGCAGTACTTC. Translating it yields CSVDGPSSYEQYF.

For this clonotype: The junction differs from germline at one of its ends, possibly a read error. The rearrangement links TRBV4-1 to TRBJ2-2; a weak D match, TRBD2 (5 bases). The CDR3 is 17 residues long. CDR1 is MGHRA, CDR2 YSYEKL, per germline. In DNA, the CDR3 is TGCGCCAGCAGCCAAGGGCTGAAGCTTTCTAACACCGGGGAGCTGATTTTT. This sequence encodes CASSQGLKLSNTGELIF.

Note on this clonotype: Germline is not matched at one junction end, which may reflect a read error. V is TRBV3-1 and J is TRBJ1-1; maybe TRBD1 (5 bases). The CDR3 loop spans 13 amino acids. CDR1 LGHDT and CDR2 YNNKEL come from the germline V gene (reference sequence). CDR3 region: CASTQNRQPGAFF. CDR3 in DNA: TGTGCCAGCACCCAAAACAGGCAGCCAGGAGCTTTCTTT.

This clonotype was detected once. The chain recombines TRBV27 with TRBJ2-3; TRBD1 is a possible D gene (6 bases). This CDR3 is 15 amino acids long. Germline V CDR1 and CDR2: MNHEY, SMNVEV (reference sequence). Trimming cost V 2 bases and J 4 bases, with 13 bases left between them. In DNA form, the CDR3 reads TGTGCCAGCAGTTTACCAGGGGCCGAGGCAGATACGCAGTATTTT. Its translation: CASSLPGAEADTQYF.

This clonotype has just a few counts. The rearrangement uses TRBV29-1 and TRBJ2-5; TRBD1 aligns across 7 bases. Germline loops: CDR1 SQVTM, CDR2 ANQGSEA. This CDR3 is 15 amino acids long. J gave up 2 bases and V 7 bases, and 13 bases lay outside the gene matches. CDR3 loop: CSAARTGAKQETQYF. CDR3 in DNA: TGCAGCGCCGCCAGAACAGGGGCGAAACAAGAGACCCAGTACTTC.

The chain is built from TRBV5-1 and TRBJ2-3; the D gene is possibly TRBD1 (5 bases). This CDR3 is built from 15 residues. Germline V lookup: CDR1 SGHRS, CDR2 YFSETQ. With 4 bases removed from V and 2 bases from J, the gap between germline ends came to 14 bases. The CDR3 nucleotides read TGCGCCAGCAGCGATAACACAGGCTTCACAGATACGCAGTATTTT. Amino acid sequence: CASSDNTGFTDTQYF. Combining the CDR3 with reference TRBV5-1 and TRBJ2-3 gives the whole variable domain KAGVTQTPRYLIKTRGQQVTLSCSPISGHRSVSWYQQTPGQGLQFLFEYFSETQRNKGNFPGRFSGRQFSNSRSEMNVSTLELGDSALYLCASSDNTGFTDTQYFGPGTRLTVL.

This rearrangement joins TRBV7-2 to TRBJ2-5; perhaps TRBD2 as D (5 bases). Germline V gene data show CDR1 as SGHTA and CDR2 as FQGNSA. CDR3 size: 13 residues. V was trimmed by 6 bases and J by 4 bases, leaving 12 bases between them. DNA for the CDR3: TGTGCCAGCAGTATGTGGGAGCGAGAGACCCAGTACTTC. Translation: CASSMWERETQYF.